This passage covers 20 T cell receptor beta chains from one sample sequenced in a study of T-cell reconstitution after alpha-beta-depleted transplantation in children. Preparing the TCRbeta library involved the use of unique molecular identifiers. TCRdb reanalysed the PCR reads using MiXCR and keeps one entry per CDR3 protein. This table has approximately 130,000 distinct CDR3 sequences, roughly 10% appearing once. Sequencing was performed on PBMCs, mostly from graft donor cells, taken 180 days after TCRalphabeta/CD19-depleted stem cell transplant. The receptors were gathered from a girl less than two years old who had a stem cell transplant for combined immunodeficiency, so the T cells may come from the graft donor.

The V gene is TRBV20-1, the J gene TRBJ2-7; a possible D gene is TRBD1 (6 bases). CDR1 is DFQATT, CDR2 SNEGSKA, per germline (reference sequence). Trimming pared 2 bases from V and 2 bases from J, leaving 10 bases between. The CDR3 spans 13 residues. The CDR3 protein is CSARNRETYEQYF. Here the CDR3 DNA reads TGCAGTGCTAGAAACAGGGAGACCTACGAGCAGTACTTC.

The rearrangement uses TRBV29-1 and TRBJ2-3; unclear D gene. The CDR3 has 14 residues. Per germline, CDR1 SQVTM and CDR2 ANQGSEA. The V gene lost 3 bases and the J gene lost 1 base, with 11 bases spanning the gap. As DNA, the CDR3 is TGCAGCGTTGACCCCACTGACGGCACAGATACGCAGTATTTT. Translation: CSVDPTDGTDTQYF.

This clonotype has only a few counts. J is TRBJ2-5 and V is TRBV5-1, with D possibly being TRBD1 (5 bases). The CDR3 sequence is 16 residues long. CDR1 SGHRS and CDR2 YFSETQ come from the germline V gene. V was cut by 0 bases and J by 6 bases, with 18 bases left in between. The CDR3, as DNA: TGCGCCAGCAGCTTGGGTCAGGGCGACCTGGGGAAGACCCAGTACTTC. This sequence encodes CASSLGQGDLGKTQYF.

This clonotype was seen a few times. The CDR3 loop is CASSSGRGGNEQFF. The CDR3 coding sequence is TGCGCCAGCAGCTCGGGAAGGGGGGGCAATGAGCAGTTCTTC. The rearrangement uses TRBV5-1 and TRBJ2-1; TRBD2 might be the D (7 bases). The CDR3 has 14 residues. In germline, CDR1 is SGHRS, CDR2 YFSETQ. Deletions cut 3 bases from V and 6 bases from J, with 13 bases between.

This clonotype turned up a few times. This chain's CDR3 is CASSLGPGLPTDTQYF. CDR3 sequence (DNA): TGTGCCAGCAGTCTTGGGCCGGGACTACCTACAGATACGCAGTATTTT. The chain uses TRBV12-3 or TRBV12-4 and TRBJ2-3; the match to TRBD2 covers 7 bases. Unmatched junction bases numbered 11, after V lost 5 bases and J lost 3 bases. This CDR3 is built from 16 residues.

The chain couples TRBV20-1 to TRBJ1-2; D uncertain. The V gene's germline CDR1 is DFQATT and CDR2 SNEGSKA (reference sequence). The CDR3 contains 12 residues. The ends were cut back, 3 bases at V and 3 bases at J, with 8 bases in the middle. CDR3 sequence (DNA): TGCAGTGCTAGTTCGCAGCACTATGGCTACACCTTC. Its protein is CSASSQHYGYTF.

This clonotype showed up just a few times. This chain links TRBV9 with TRBJ1-1, with a tentative D call TRBD1 (5 bases). CDR1 is SGDLS, CDR2 YYNGEE, per germline. V lost 0 bases and J lost 4, with 10 bases in between. CDR3 size: 14 residues. The CDR3 DNA reads as TGTGCCAGCAGCGTAGAGGGGCGGTCCACTGAAGCTTTCTTT. This gives the protein CASSVEGRSTEAFF.

This clonotype has a handful of counts. The V call is TRBV4-2, the J call TRBJ2-4, with D possibly being TRBD1 or TRBD2 (6 bases each). V dropped 4 bases and J dropped 8 bases, with 21 bases sitting between them. The CDR3 sequence is 16 residues long. The V gene's germline CDR1 is LGHNA and CDR2 YNFKEQ. This CDR3 is CASSLQGRGQVHIQYF. CDR3 coding DNA: TGTGCCAGCAGCCTCCAAGGACGGGGGCAAGTCCACATTCAGTACTTC.

J is TRBJ2-3 and V is TRBV29-1; tentative D call: TRBD2 (5 bases). V lost 7 bases and J 1 base, leaving 18 bases between the germline ends. Per the germline V gene, CDR1 is SQVTM and CDR2 is ANQGSEA. CDR3 length: 15 amino acids. CDR3 amino acids: CSGRGWTPGTDTQYF. The DNA for the CDR3 is TGCAGCGGAAGAGGGTGGACTCCCGGCACAGATACGCAGTATTTT.

This clonotype was found a few times. The chain carries TRBV27 and TRBJ2-7; D unclear. Germline CDR1 is MNHEY and CDR2 is SMNVEV (reference sequence). The CDR3 totals 16 residues. Trimming removed 2 bases at V and 3 bases at J, with 17 bases between. The CDR3 here is CASSLDQPLYYYEQYF. The CDR3 bases are TGTGCCAGCAGTTTAGACCAACCACTATACTACTACGAGCAGTACTTC.

Written as DNA, the CDR3 is TGTGCCAGCAGTTACTCGATGGACAGGGGTGATACGCAGTATTTT. Translating it yields CASSYSMDRGDTQYF. The genes are TRBV6-5 and TRBJ2-3, with 9 bases identical to TRBD1. V shed 0 bases, J shed 6 bases, and the junction held 4 bases outside the gene matches. Germline values: CDR1 MNHEY, CDR2 SVGAGI. This CDR3 has 15 residues.

The rearrangement links TRBV18 to TRBJ2-7, with TRBD2 as a possible D gene (5 bases). This CDR3 is built from 14 residues. Germline V gene lookup returns CDR1 KGHSH and CDR2 LQKENI. V was clipped by 1 base and J by 2 bases, with 9 bases between them. This CDR3 is CASSPRAEAYEQYF. CDR3 DNA: TGTGCCAGCTCACCACGGGCGGAGGCCTACGAGCAGTACTTC.

This clonotype was counted between two and nine times. The rearrangement uses TRBV5-5 and TRBJ2-7; 7 bases match TRBD2. Per germline, CDR1 SGHKS and CDR2 YYEKEE (reference sequence). The J segment lost 0 bases and the V segment lost 3 bases, leaving 3 bases of the junction unmatched. The CDR3 is 14 residues long. The CDR3 sequence: CASSWGGSSYEQYF. For the CDR3, the DNA is TGTGCCAGCAGCTGGGGCGGGAGCTCCTACGAGCAGTACTTC.

This chain uses TRBV5-1 with TRBJ2-1; D might be TRBD1 (6 bases). Trimming stripped 4 bases from V and 9 bases from J, with 11 bases between. CDR3 size: 12 residues. The germline V gene encodes CDR1 SGHRS and CDR2 YFSETQ. The CDR3 DNA follows: TGCGCCAGCAGCGAGTGGACAGTTGAGCAGTTCTTC. The encoded protein is CASSEWTVEQFF.

This clonotype was observed a handful of times. The chain has TRBV20-1 and TRBJ1-2; D perhaps matches TRBD1 (5 bases). V lost 5 bases and J 4 bases, leaving 11 bases between the germline ends. The CDR3 has 12 residues. From germline, CDR1 is DFQATT and CDR2 SNEGSKA (reference sequence). DNA for the CDR3: TGCAGTGCTTTGGGACGGCCCTATGGCTACACCTTC. This codes for CSALGRPYGYTF.

V and J are TRBV7-2 and TRBJ1-1, with a tentative D call TRBD1 (6 bases). CDR3 length equals 14 residues. The V end was cut by 1 base, the J end by 7 bases, with 13 bases between. The germline CDR1 and CDR2 sequences are SGHTA and FQGNSA. Written as DNA, the CDR3 is TGTGCCAGCAGCTTAGTGGGGGCAGGGTTTGAAGCTTTCTTT. Protein product: CASSLVGAGFEAFF.

The chain couples TRBV29-1 to TRBJ1-2; D is undetermined. This CDR3 is 13 amino acids long. Germline loops: CDR1 SQVTM, CDR2 ANQGSEA. Deletions cut 4 bases from V and 4 bases from J, with 13 bases between. CDR3 sequence reads: CSVVGGSFYGYTF. DNA for the CDR3: TGCAGCGTTGTGGGAGGTTCTTTCTATGGCTACACCTTC.

There are many counts of this clonotype. The gene calls are TRBV5-5 and TRBJ2-5; TRBD1 might be the D (6 bases). Germline CDR1 SGHKS, CDR2 YYEKEE (reference sequence). The length of the CDR3 is 13 residues. V lost 4 bases and J 5 bases, leaving 12 bases between the germline ends. CDR3 loop: CASSLLGQETQYF. The CDR3 DNA reads TGTGCCAGCAGCCTACTCGGACAGGAGACCCAGTACTTC.

This clonotype has a count of ten or more. The chain's CDR3 is CASSPYAKNTEAFF. The CDR3, as DNA: TGTGCCAGCAGTCCATATGCGAAGAACACTGAAGCTTTCTTT. The genes are TRBV25-1 and TRBJ1-1; no firm D call. The CDR3 covers 14 residues. Germline V gene data show CDR1 as MGHDK and CDR2 as SYGVNS. V lost 5 bases and J 1 base, leaving 11 bases between the germline ends.

This clonotype showed up many times. The V call is TRBV12-3 or TRBV12-4, the J call TRBJ1-1; D not certain. Trimming stripped 5 bases from V and 1 base from J, with 5 bases between. The CDR3 is 12 amino acids. The CDR3 reads CASSPGNTEAFF. The CDR3 nucleotides are TGTGCCAGCAGTCCAGGGAACACTGAAGCTTTCTTT.